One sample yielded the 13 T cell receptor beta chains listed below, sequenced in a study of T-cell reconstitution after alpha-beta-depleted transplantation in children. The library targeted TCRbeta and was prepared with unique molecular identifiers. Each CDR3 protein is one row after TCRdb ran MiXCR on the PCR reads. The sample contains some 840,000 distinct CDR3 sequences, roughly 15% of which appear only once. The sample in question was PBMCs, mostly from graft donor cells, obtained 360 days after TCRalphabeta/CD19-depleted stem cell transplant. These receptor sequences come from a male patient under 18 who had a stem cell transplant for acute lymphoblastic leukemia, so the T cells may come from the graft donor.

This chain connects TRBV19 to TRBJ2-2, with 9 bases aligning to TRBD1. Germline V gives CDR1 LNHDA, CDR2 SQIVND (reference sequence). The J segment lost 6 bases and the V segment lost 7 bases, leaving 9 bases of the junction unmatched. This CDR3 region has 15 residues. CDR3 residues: CASKKGDREAGELFF. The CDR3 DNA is TGTGCCAGTAAAAAGGGGGACAGGGAGGCCGGGGAGCTGTTTTTT.

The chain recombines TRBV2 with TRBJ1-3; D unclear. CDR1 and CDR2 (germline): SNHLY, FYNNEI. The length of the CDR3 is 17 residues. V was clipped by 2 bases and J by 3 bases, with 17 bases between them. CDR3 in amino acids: CASSEYVGRVNGNTIYF. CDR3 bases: TGTGCCAGCAGTGAATATGTGGGTCGAGTGAATGGAAACACCATATATTTT.

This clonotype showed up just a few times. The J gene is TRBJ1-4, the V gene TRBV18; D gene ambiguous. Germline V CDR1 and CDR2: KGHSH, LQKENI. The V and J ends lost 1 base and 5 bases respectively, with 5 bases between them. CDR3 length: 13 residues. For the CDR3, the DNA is TGTGCCAGCTCACCACGGTTCAATGAAAAACTGTTTTTT. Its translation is CASSPRFNEKLFF.

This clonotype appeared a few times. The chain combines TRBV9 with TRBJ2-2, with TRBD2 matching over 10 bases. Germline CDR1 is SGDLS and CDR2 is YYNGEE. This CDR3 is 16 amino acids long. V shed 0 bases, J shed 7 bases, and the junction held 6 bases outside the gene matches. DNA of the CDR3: TGTGCCAGCAGCGTAGTTCCTAGCGGGAGTGGCGGGGAGCTGTTTTTT. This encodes CASSVVPSGSGGELFF.

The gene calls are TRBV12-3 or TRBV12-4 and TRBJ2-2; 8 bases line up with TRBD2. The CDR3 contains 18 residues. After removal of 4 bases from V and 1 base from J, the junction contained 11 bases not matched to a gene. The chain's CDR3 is CASSSMLASGLNTGELFF. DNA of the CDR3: TGTGCCAGCAGTTCCATGTTGGCTAGCGGGCTGAACACCGGGGAGCTGTTTTTT.

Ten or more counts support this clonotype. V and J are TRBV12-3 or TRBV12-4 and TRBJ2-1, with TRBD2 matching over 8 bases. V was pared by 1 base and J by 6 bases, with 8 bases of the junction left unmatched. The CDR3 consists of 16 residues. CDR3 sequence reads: CASSLVGSGSSNEQFF. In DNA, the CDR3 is TGTGCCAGCAGTTTAGTAGGCAGCGGGAGTTCCAATGAGCAGTTCTTC.

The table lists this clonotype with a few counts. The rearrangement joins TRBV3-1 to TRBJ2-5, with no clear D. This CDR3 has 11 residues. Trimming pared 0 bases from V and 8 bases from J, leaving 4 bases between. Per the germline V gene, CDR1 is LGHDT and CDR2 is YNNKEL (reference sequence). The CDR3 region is CASSQDPTQYF. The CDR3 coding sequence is TGTGCCAGCAGCCAAGATCCTACCCAGTACTTC.

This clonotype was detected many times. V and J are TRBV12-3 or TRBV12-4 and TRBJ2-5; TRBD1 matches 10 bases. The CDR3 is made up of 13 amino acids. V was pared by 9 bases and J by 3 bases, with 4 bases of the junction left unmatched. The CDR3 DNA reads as TGTGCCAGTCGACAGGGGGCTAAAGAGACCCAGTACTTC. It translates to CASRQGAKETQYF.

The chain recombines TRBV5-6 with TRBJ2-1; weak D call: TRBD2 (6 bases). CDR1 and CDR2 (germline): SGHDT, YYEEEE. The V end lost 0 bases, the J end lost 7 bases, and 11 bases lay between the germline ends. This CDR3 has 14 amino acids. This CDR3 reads CASSLVDRGNEQFF. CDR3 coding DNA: TGTGCCAGCAGCTTGGTGGACCGGGGGAATGAGCAGTTCTTC.

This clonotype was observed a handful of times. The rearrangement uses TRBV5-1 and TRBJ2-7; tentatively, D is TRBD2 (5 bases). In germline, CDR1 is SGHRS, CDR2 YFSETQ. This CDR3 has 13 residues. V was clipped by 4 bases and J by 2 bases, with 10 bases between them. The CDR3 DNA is TGCGCCAGCAGCCCGGACTGGCCCTACGAGCAGTACTTC. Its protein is CASSPDWPYEQYF.

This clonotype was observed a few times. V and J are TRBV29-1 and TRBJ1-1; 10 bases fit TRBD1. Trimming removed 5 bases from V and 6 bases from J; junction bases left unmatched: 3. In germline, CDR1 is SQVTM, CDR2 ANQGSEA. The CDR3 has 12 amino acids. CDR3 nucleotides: TGCAGCGTTTGGACAGGGGGAGCTGAAGCTTTCTTT. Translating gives CSVWTGGAEAFF.

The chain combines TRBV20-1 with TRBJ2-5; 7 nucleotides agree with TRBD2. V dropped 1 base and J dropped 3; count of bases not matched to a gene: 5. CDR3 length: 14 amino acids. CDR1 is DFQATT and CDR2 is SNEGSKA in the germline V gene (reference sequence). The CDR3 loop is CSARGLAGKETQYF. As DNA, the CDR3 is TGCAGTGCTAGAGGACTAGCTGGCAAAGAGACCCAGTACTTC.

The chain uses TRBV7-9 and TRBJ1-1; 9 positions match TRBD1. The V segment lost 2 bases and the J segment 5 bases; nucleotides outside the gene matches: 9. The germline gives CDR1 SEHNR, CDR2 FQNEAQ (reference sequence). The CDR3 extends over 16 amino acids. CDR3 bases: TGTGCCAGCAGCTTATCCCTACAGGGGGCAAGGACTGAAGCTTTCTTT. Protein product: CASSLSLQGARTEAFF. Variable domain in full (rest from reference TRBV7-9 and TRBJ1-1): DTGVSQNPRHKITKRGQNVTFRCDPISEHNRLYWYRQTLGQGPEFLTYFQNEAQLEKSRLLSDRFSAERPKGSFSTLEIQRTEQGDSAMYLCASSLSLQGARTEAFFGQGTRLTVV.